This TCR beta chain was profiled in a study of T-cell memory formation after mild COVID-19. On the study more broadly: TCR clusters largely stayed donor specific.

TCRalpha and TCRbeta libraries used 5'RACE with constant-segment primers and UMIs. TCRdb re-analysed the 5' RACE reads in MiXCR, keeping a single row per CDR3 protein. The table includes roughly 510,000 distinct CDR3 sequences, around 16% detected once. Study outcomes and limitations: Cross-reactive memory appears to have joined, as suggested by some responding clones showing up in pre-infection memory. Later expanders leaned CD4+, whereas day 15 to 85 contracting clones were balanced CD4/CD8.

This clonotype was observed a few times. The antigen is undetermined. The V gene lost 5 bases and the J gene lost 5 bases, with 9 bases spanning the gap. CDR1 SGHAT and CDR2 FQNNGV come from the germline V gene. CDR3 length: 12 residues. The clonotype comes from an adult woman who had mild COVID-19 (a few samples of this study predate the infection). Cell type and time point are not known. This chain joins TRBV11-2 and TRBJ2-5; TRBD1 might be the D (6 bases). Sequencing was carried out using PBMCs or a T cell subset sorted from them (not recorded which). Here the CDR3 DNA reads TGTGCCAGCAGCCCAGGGGCGGAGACCCAGTACTTC. Encoded protein: CASSPGAETQYF. Combining the CDR3 with reference TRBV11-2 and TRBJ2-5 gives the whole variable domain EAGVAQSPRYKIIEKRQSVAFWCNPISGHATLYWYQQILGQGPKLLIQFQNNGVVDDSQLPKDRFSAERLKGVDSTLKIQPAKLEDSAVYLCASSPGAETQYFGPGTRLLVL.